This TCR beta chain was recovered during a study of T cell responses to AZD1222 COVID-19 vaccine. Study-level background: Analysis merged second doses at about 4 or about 12 weeks.

Study results and limitations: Compared with day 0, the breadth and depth of the Spike-specific TCR repertoire rose significantly after two doses of AZD1222. Just six or seven AZD1222 recipients tested seropositive at baseline. Clonal diversity was possibly underestimated, and white British individuals and females predominated among donors.

A remark on this clone: What it recognizes is unknown.

Germline V gene sequence: CDR1 SGHRS, CDR2 YFSETQ. V shed 3 bases, J shed 2 bases, and the junction held 5 bases outside the gene matches. The CDR3 runs to 15 residues. TCRdb's table, derived via immunoSEQ multiplex PCR, lists solely in-frame clones and lacks some. The sample yields approximately 110,000 clones, 88% seen once. The chain has TRBV5-1 and TRBJ2-5; 9 bases are a match to TRBD1. This TCR came from an adult in good health. The starting material was peripheral blood, obtained on day 0 of AZD1222 vaccination. CDR3 DNA: TGCGCCAGCAGCTACGGGACAGGGACTCAAGAGACCCAGTACTTC. This sequence encodes CASSYGTGTQETQYF.